The rows below give T cell receptor beta chains drawn from one sample of a study of PD-1 blockade in mismatch repair-deficient tumors. This table comes from immunoSEQ multiplex PCR, and its TCRdb copy is limited to in-frame clones, with some not included. Of some 100,000 clones listed, 82% are singletons. The sample consisted of peripheral blood, taken about 36 weeks after starting pembrolizumab. The source is an adult with mismatch repair-deficient cancer. Each CDR3 is given with its conserved first and last residue. Fields, in order: D gene, V gene, clone size, J gene, CDR3 DNA, CDR3 protein. The D gene is left open where the match is weak. The size field is filled for only some rows; it gives once, few, many or a size class.

>-|TRBV18|once|TRBJ2-3
TGTGCCAGCTCACCACGTCTTACACCGGGGGATACGCAGTATTTT
CASSPRLTPGDTQYF
>-|TRBV7-9|-|TRBJ1-3
TGTGCCAGCAGCTTAGTCGGGGGAAACACCATATATTTT
CASSLVGGNTIYF
>-|TRBV19|-|TRBJ2-4
TGTGCCAGTAGTACCTTCCTAGCCTCCTCCAAAAACATTCAGTACTTC
CASSTFLASSKNIQYF
>TRBD2|TRBV9|-|TRBJ2-3
TGTGCCAGCAGCGTCGGAGGGGCTAGCGGGAGAAGAGATACGCAGTATTTT
CASSVGGASGRRDTQYF
>-|TRBV10-3|-|TRBJ1-5
TGTGCCATCAGTGAGGGGGCATCGAATCAGCCCCAGCATTTT
CAISEGASNQPQHF
>TRBD1|TRBV7-9|-|TRBJ1-4
TGTGCCAGCAGCAAAACCGGGACAGTAAATGAAAAACTGTTTTTT
CASSKTGTVNEKLFF
>TRBD2|TRBV9|-|TRBJ2-7
TGTGCCAGCAGCCAAGGTAGCGGGAGTTACGAGCAGTACTTC
CASSQGSGSYEQYF
>-|TRBV6-4|-|TRBJ2-1
TGTGCCAGCAGTGTTACGGGAGCGAGTGATGAGCAGTTCTTC
CASSVTGASDEQFF
>TRBD2|TRBV5-1|-|TRBJ2-7
TGCGCCAGCAGCATGCAACCGGGACTAGCGGGAGGGCCTTCCTACGAGCAGTACTTC
CASSMQPGLAGGPSYEQYF
>TRBD1|TRBV7-7|-|TRBJ1-2
TGTGCTAGCAGCTTAATGTTTGACGAAAGGGGGCTTGGCTACACCTTC
CASSLMFDERGLGYTF
>-|TRBV9|-|TRBJ2-1
TGTGCCAGCAGCGTAGCCCAGGGGACCAATGAGCAGTTCTTC
CASSVAQGTNEQFF
>TRBD2|TRBV7-2|-|TRBJ2-7
TGTGCCAGCAGCTTAGAACTTTTAGCTACCGGGACTAGCACCTACGAGCAGTACTTC
CASSLELLATGTSTYEQYF
>-|TRBV9|few|TRBJ1-5
TGTGCCAGCAGCAAAGGGGTTAGCAATCAGCCCCAGCATTTT
CASSKGVSNQPQHF
>TRBD1|TRBV11-3|-|TRBJ1-4
TGTGCCAGCAGCTTCGGCAGGGGGACAACTAATGAAAAACTGTTTTTT
CASSFGRGTTNEKLFF
>-|TRBV5-1|-|TRBJ2-1
TGCGCCAGCAGCTTGGGACTTTACAATGAGCAGTTCTTC
CASSLGLYNEQFF
>-|TRBV7-9|-|TRBJ2-7
TGTGCCAGCAGCCCCTACATGAGCTCCTACGAGCAGTACTTC
CASSPYMSSYEQYF
>TRBD2|TRBV7-6|few|TRBJ2-7
TGTGCCAGCAGCTACCCGGGGGGGGGCGCTTATTACGAGCAGTACTTC
CASSYPGGGAYYEQYF
>-|TRBV7-6|-|TRBJ1-4
TGTGCCAGCAGCTTAGGAGGAGGGAGGGGCAATGAAAAACTGTTTTTT
CASSLGGGRGNEKLFF
>-|TRBV2|-|TRBJ2-7
TGTGCCAGCAGACAGGGTCCCTACGAGCAGTACTTC
CASRQGPYEQYF
>-|TRBV7-6|-|TRBJ1-2
TGTGCCAGCAGCTTAGAGGTGGGGCCTAACTATGGCTACACCTTC
CASSLEVGPNYGYTF